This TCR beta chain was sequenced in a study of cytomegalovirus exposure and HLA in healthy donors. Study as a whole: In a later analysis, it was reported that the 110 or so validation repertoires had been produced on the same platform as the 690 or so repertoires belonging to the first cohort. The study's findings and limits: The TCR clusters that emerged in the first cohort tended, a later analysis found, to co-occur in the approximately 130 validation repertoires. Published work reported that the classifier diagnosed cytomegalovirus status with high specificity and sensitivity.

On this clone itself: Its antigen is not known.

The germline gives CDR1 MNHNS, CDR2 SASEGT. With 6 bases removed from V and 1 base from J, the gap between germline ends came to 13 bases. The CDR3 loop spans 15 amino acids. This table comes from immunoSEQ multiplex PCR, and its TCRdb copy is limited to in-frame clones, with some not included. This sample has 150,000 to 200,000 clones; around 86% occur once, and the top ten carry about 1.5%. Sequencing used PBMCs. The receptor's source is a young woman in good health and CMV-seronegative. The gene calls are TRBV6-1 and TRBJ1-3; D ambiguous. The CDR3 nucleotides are TGTGCCAGCAGACAGTACCAGTATTCTGGAAACACCATATATTTT. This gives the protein CASRQYQYSGNTIYF.